This TCR beta chain comes out of a study of blood T cell repertoires in COVID-19. Authors' processing steps: How many nucleated cells were present was estimated from reference gene primer amplification. Method: immunoSEQ multiplex PCR; TCRdb's copy keeps in-frame clones and lacks some. V and J calls and clone size are copied from that table; D and trimming were computed from the DNA. The sample shows 100,000 to 150,000 clones, around 85% of them seen only once. Deletions cut 10 bases from V and 5 bases from J, with 20 bases between. Germline V gene data show CDR1 as MNHEY and CDR2 as SVGAGI. The CDR3 runs to 14 residues. Seattle patient enrollment occurred during active infection, with longitudinal follow-up thereafter.

The specimen sequenced was peripheral blood. The chain employs TRBV6-5 and TRBJ1-1; maybe TRBD1 (5 bases). This sequence originates from a man aged 25 to 40 with COVID-19, enrolled during active disease. The CDR3 DNA reads TGTGCCATCCGGACGGGCCGCTCAGGGACTGAAGCTTTCTTT. Translated, it gives CAIRTGRSGTEAFF.